The TCR beta chain described here comes from a study of T cell responses to AZD1222 COVID-19 vaccine (dated by TCRdb to the early 2020s). Some background on the complete study: AZD1222 recipients whose second dose came at about 4 weeks and those whose second dose came at about 12 weeks were combined into one group, since spike-specific TCR depth and breadth did not differ between the two schedules. A total of 233 trial participants underwent TCR sequencing, of whom roughly 210 had received two doses of AZD1222 and around 25 had received two doses of the MenACWY control vaccine. Trial participants were enrolled by age into subgroups of 18-55, 56-69 and 70-plus years, and 148, 28 and 57 TCR-sequenced participants, respectively, were included in these subgroups.

Broad study findings and their caveats: After two AZD1222 doses, spike-specific TCR breadth and depth were significantly higher than at day 0 and than in MenACWY recipients. The 56-69-year group was small, and its depth increase did not reach significance, likely because of low power. Reportedly, close to half of the unique spike-specific TCRs recognized epitopes lying outside the regions that are mutated in the B.1.351 and B.1.1.7 variants. Most participants were white British and females outnumbered males, and the authors suggested that clonal diversity may have been underestimated. The whole spike protein was spanned by vaccine-associated CD4 TCRs, and dominant responses were seen in regions 160-218 and 743-854. Because no day 14 peak-response samples were available, the repertoires could be characterized only after the peak T cell response. Only 5 to 7 AZD1222 recipients were SARS-CoV-2 seropositive at baseline, limiting conclusions about previously exposed vaccinees.

The CDR3 regions of human TCRbeta chains were analyzed by immunosequencing. On the study's bioinformatics: Repertoire TCRs were checked for matches against a reference library of SARS-CoV-2-specific TCRs that had been generated using the MIRA antigen-specificity platform. Breadth was defined as the fraction of unique TCRs that were SARS-CoV-2-associated. Depth was defined as the fraction of total T cells that were SARS-CoV-2-associated. Using the MIRA data, each spike-specific TCR was mapped to the spike region that the TCR reacts to and placed in a CD4 or CD8 class. Log10-transformed breadth and depth values were compared by one-way ANOVA with Sidak's multiple comparisons tests. This is the immuneACCESS table as TCRdb keeps it, with only in-frame sequences that have V and J called. A part of the clones is gone; compared with another copy, unresolved V genes explain less than half, and the rest is unexplained. That table is the source of V, J and clone size, and D and trimming were worked out from the DNA. The sample table contains some 150,000 clones; only one count was recorded for 89% of them. The top ten clonotypes cover under 3.5% of the sample.

The sample's time point label, decoded: baseline before first vaccination. Samples from vaccinated people were obtained from the UK trials COV001 and COV002, which included a single-blind randomized controlled phase 2/3 trial of AZD1222 (ChAdOx1 nCoV-19) in healthy adults. Trial participant PBMC samples were collected at day 0 and day 28 after the second dose for TCRbeta chain sequencing. The germline V gene gives CDR1 as MNHEY and CDR2 as SVGAGI. Its CDR3 holds 12 amino acids, cysteine through phenylalanine. The read is trimmed to its CDR3 DNA, 36 bases read in frame from base 1. Between the V and J ends, shortened by 6 bases and 6 bases respectively, the junction contains 12 bases. This clone was seen repeatedly, ten times or more. Its target antigen remains unknown. No qualities accompany the bases; no much larger clone lies one base away.

This sequence was found in an adult in good health. Rearrangement joined TRBV6-5 to TRBJ2-7, with a tentative D gene TRBD1 over 6 matching bases. Sequenced material: peripheral blood, taken on day 0 of AZD1222 vaccination. The CDR3 here reads CASSPGVPEQYF. The nucleotide sequence is TGTGCCAGCAGCCCAGGGGTGCCCGAGCAGTACTTC.